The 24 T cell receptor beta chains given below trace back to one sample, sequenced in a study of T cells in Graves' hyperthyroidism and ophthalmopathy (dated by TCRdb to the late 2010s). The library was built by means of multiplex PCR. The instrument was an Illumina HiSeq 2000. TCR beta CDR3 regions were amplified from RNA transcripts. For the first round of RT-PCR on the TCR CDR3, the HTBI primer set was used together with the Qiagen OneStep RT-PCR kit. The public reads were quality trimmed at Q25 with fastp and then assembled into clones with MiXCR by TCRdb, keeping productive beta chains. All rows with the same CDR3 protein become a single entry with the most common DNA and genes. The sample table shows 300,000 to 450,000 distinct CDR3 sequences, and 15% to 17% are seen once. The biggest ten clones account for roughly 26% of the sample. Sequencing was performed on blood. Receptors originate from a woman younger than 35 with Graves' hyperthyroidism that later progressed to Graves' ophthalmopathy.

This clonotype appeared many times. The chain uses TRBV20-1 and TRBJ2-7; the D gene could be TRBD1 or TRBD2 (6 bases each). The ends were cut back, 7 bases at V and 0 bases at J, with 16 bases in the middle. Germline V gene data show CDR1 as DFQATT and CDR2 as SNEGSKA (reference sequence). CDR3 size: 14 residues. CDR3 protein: CSVIGGGTSYEQYF. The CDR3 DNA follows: TGCAGTGTCATAGGGGGAGGAACCTCCTACGAGCAGTACTTC.

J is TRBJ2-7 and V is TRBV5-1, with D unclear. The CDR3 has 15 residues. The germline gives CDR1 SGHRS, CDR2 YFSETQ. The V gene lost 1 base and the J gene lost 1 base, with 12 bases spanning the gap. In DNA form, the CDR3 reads TGCGCCAGCAGCTTGCAGGCCTCTGGGTCCTACGAGCAGTACTTC. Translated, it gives CASSLQASGSYEQYF. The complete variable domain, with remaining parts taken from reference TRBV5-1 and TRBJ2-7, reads KAGVTQTPRYLIKTRGQQVTLSCSPISGHRSVSWYQQTPGQGLQFLFEYFSETQRNKGNFPGRFSGRQFSNSRSEMNVSTLELGDSALYLCASSLQASGSYEQYFGPGTRLTVT.

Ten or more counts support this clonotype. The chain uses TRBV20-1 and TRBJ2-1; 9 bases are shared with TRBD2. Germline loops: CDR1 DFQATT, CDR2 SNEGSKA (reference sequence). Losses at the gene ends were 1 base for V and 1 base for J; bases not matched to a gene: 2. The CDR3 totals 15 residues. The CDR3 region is CSARGGGDSYNEQFF. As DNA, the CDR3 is TGCAGTGCTAGAGGCGGGGGGGATTCCTACAATGAGCAGTTCTTC.

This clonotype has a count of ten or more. CDR3 DNA sequence: TGTGCCAGTAGTACCATACCGGGGGTTGAGGTGAATCAGCCCCAGCATTTT. Translating it yields CASSTIPGVEVNQPQHF. The chain joins TRBV19 to TRBJ1-5; perhaps TRBD1 as D (5 bases). Germline V gene sequence: CDR1 LNHDA, CDR2 SQIVND (reference sequence). V gave up 4 bases and J gave up 4 bases, with 20 bases separating them. The CDR3 is made up of 17 amino acids.

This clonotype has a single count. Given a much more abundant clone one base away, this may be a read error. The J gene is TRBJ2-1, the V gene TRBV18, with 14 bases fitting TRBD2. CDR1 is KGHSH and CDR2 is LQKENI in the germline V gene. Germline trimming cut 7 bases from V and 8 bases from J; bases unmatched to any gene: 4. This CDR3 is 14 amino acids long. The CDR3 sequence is CASYGLAGGDEQFF. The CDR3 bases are TGTGCCAGCTACGGACTAGCGGGAGGCGATGAGCAGTTCTTC.

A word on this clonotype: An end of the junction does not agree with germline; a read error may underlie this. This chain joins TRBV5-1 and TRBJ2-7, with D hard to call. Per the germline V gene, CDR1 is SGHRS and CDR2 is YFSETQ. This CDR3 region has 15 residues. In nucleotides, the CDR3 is TGTGCCAGCAGCTTGGGATCGACTTTCACCTACGAGCAGTACTTC. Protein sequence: CASSLGSTFTYEQYF.

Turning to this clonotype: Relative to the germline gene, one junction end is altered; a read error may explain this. The CDR3 protein is CASSAPPPRARNTEAFF. The DNA of the CDR3 is TGTGCCAGCAGTGCTCCCCCGCCTAGGGCGAGGAACACTGAAGCTTTCTTC. This chain uses TRBV28 with TRBJ1-1; D is undetermined. CDR1 is MDHEN and CDR2 is SYDVKM in the germline V gene. The CDR3 runs 17 residues.

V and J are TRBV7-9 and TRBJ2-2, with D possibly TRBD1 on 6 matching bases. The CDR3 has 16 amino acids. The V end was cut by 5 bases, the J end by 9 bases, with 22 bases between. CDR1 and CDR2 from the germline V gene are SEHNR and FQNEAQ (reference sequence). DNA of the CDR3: TGTGCCAGCAGCCCGACGGGCACAGGGAAGGCCCGGGAGCTGTTTTTT. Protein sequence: CASSPTGTGKARELFF.

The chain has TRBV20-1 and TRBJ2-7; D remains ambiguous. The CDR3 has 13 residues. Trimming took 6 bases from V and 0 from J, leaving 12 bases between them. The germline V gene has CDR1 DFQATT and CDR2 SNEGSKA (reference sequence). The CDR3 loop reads CSARPGFSYEQYF. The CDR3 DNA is TGCAGTGCCAGGCCCGGGTTCTCCTACGAGCAGTACTTC.

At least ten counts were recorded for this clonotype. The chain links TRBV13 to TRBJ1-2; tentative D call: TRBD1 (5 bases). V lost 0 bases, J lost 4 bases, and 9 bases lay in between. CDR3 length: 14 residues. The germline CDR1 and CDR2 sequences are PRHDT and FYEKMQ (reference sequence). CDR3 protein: CASSLGTDPYGYTF. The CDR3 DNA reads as TGTGCCAGCAGCTTAGGGACAGATCCCTATGGCTACACCTTC.

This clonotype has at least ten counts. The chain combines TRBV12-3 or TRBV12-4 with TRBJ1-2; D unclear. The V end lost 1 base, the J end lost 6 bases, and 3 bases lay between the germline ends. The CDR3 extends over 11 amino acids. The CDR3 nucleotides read TGTGCCAGCAGTTTAGGGAATGGCTACACCTTC. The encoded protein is CASSLGNGYTF.

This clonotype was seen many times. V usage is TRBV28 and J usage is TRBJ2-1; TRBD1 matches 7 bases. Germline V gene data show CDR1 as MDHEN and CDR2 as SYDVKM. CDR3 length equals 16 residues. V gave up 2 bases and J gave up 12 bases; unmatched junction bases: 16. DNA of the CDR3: TGTGCCAGCAGTTTACGAGGGATCCGGGACAGCGGTCGGCAGTTCTTC. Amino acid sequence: CASSLRGIRDSGRQFF.

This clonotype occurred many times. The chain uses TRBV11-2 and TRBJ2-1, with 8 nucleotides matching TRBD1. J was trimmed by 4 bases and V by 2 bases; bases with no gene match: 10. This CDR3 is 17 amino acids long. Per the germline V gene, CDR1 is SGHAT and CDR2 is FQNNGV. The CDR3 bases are TGTGCCAGCAGCTTATTTCAAGGCAGGGGGCCATACAATGAGCAGTTCTTC. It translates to CASSLFQGRGPYNEQFF.

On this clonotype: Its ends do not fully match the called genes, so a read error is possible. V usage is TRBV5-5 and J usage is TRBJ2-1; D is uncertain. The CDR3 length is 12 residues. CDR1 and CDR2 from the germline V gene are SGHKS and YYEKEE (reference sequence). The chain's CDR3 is CASSPTYNEQLF. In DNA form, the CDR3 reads TGTGCCAGCAGCCCCACTTACAATGAGCAGCTCTTC.

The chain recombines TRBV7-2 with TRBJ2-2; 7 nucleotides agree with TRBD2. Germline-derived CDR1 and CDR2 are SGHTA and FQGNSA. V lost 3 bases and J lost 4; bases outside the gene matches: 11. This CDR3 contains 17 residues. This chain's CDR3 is CASSFGGSGRGTGELFF. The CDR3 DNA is TGTGCCAGCAGCTTCGGTGGGTCAGGGAGGGGCACCGGGGAGCTGTTTTTT.

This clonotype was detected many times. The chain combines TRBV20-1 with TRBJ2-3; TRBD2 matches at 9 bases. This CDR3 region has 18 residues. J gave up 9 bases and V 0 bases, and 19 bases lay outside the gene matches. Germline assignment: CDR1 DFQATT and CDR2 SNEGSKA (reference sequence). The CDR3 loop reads CSARDQRLAGGPFGTQYF. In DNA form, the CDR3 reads TGCAGTGCTAGAGATCAAAGGTTGGCGGGAGGGCCTTTTGGGACGCAGTATTTT.

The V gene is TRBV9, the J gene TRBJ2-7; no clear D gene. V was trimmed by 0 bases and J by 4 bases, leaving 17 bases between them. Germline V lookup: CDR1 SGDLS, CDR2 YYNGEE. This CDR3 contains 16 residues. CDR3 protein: CASSVARDNSLYEQYF. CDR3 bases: TGTGCCAGCAGCGTAGCCCGAGATAACTCTTTATACGAGCAGTACTTC.

CDR3 region: CSARDGVGLETQYF. The CDR3 DNA is TGCAGTGCTAGAGATGGAGTCGGGTTGGAGACCCAGTACTTC. The chain combines TRBV20-1 with TRBJ2-5, with D uncertain. The V end lost 0 bases, the J end lost 5 bases, and 13 bases lay between the germline ends. Per germline, CDR1 DFQATT and CDR2 SNEGSKA (reference sequence). The CDR3 extends over 14 amino acids.

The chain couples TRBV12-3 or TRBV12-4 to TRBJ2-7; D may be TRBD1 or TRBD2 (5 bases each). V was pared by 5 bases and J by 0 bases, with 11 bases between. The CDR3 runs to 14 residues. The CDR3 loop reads CASSGDGSSYEQYF. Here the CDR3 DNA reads TGTGCCAGCAGTGGGGACGGCAGCTCCTACGAGCAGTACTTC.

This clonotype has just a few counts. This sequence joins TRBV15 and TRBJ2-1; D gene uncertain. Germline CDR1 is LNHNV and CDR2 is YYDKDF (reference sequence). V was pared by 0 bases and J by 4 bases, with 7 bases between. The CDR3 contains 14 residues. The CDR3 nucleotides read TGTGCCACCAGCAGAGATCTGGTTTACAATGAGCAGTTCTTC. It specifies CATSRDLVYNEQFF.

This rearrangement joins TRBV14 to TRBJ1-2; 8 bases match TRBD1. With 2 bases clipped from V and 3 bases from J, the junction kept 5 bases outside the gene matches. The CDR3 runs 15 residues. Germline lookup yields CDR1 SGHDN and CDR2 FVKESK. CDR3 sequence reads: CASSQRQGMDYGYTF. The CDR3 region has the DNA TGTGCCAGCAGCCAACGACAGGGGATGGACTATGGCTACACCTTC.

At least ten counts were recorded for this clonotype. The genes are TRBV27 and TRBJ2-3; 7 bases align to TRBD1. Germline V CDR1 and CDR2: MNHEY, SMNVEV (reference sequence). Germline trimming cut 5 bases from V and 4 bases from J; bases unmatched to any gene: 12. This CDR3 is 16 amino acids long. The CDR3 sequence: CASSGGFDRVSDTQYF. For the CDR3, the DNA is TGTGCCAGCAGTGGGGGCTTCGACAGGGTGTCAGATACGCAGTATTTT.

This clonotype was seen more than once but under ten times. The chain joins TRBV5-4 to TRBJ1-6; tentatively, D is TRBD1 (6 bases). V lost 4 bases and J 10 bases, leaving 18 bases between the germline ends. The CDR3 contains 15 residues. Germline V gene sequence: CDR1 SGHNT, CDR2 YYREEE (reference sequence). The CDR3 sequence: CASSRDGGRGSPLHF. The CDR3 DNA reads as TGTGCCAGCAGCAGGGATGGGGGGCGCGGATCACCCCTCCACTTT.

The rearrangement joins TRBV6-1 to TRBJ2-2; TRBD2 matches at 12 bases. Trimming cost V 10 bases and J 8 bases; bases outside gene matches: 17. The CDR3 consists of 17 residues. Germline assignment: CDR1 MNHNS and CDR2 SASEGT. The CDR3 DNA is TGTGCCACGGGAGGGGGGAGACTAGCGGGAGAAGGGGGGGAGCTGTTTTTT. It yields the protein CATGGGRLAGEGGELFF.